The present entry profiles one TCR beta chain with its context. Antigen specificity is unknown. This specimen comes from a study of T cell responses to AZD1222 COVID-19 vaccine. Germline loops: CDR1 MDHEN, CDR2 SYDVKM. CDR3 length: 12 amino acids. The V end lost 3 bases, the J end lost 3 bases, and 6 bases lay between the germline ends. TCRdb keeps only in-frame clones here, not all; method: immunoSEQ multiplex PCR. Of about 160,000 clones in the sample, more than 85% are singletons; the top ten hold under 5%. Findings and limits, study-wide: It was only a handful of AZD1222 recipients who were seropositive at baseline. Across the whole spike, CD4 TCRs peaked at regions 160-218 and 743-854. The repertoires were collected only after the peak T cell response.

This clonotype was obtained from an adult in good health. Sequenced material: peripheral blood, taken on day 0 of AZD1222 vaccination. V and J are TRBV28 and TRBJ2-7; D gene ambiguous. The CDR3 region is CASSFPLYEQYF. The CDR3 region has the DNA TGTGCCAGCAGTTTCCCCCTCTACGAGCAGTACTTC.